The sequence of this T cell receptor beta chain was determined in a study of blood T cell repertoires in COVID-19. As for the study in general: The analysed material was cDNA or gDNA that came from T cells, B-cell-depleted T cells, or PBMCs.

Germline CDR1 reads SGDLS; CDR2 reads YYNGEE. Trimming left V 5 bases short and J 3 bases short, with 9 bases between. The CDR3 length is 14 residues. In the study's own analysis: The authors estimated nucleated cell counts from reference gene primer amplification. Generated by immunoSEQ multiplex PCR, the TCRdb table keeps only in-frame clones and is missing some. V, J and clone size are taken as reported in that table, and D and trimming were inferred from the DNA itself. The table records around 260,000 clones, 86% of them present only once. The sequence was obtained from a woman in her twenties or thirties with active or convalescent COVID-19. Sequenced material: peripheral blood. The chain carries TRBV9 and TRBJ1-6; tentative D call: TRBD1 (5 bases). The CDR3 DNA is TGTGCCAGCAGTCTGACAGACTATAATTCACCCCTCCACTTT. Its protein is CASSLTDYNSPLHF.